One and the same sample provided the 32 T cell receptor beta chains below, sequenced in a study of response to subunit inactivated influenza vaccine. TCRdb reanalysed the RT-PCR reads using MiXCR and keeps one entry per CDR3 protein. Of about 500,000 distinct CDR3 sequences in the sample, over 10% are singletons; the top ten hold around 13%. The sequenced sample was PBMCs from blood, obtained about 40 days after vaccination. These receptors originate from a man in his fifties or sixties who received an inactivated influenza vaccine.

This sequence joins TRBV12-3 or TRBV12-4 and TRBJ2-7; 7 bases line up with TRBD1. CDR3 size: 14 residues. Unmatched junction bases numbered 5, after V lost 6 bases and J lost 0 bases. In DNA form, the CDR3 reads TGTGCCAGCAGGTCCCGGGACAGCTCCTACGAGCAGTACTTC. The encoded protein is CASRSRDSSYEQYF.

This clonotype came up a few times. This rearrangement joins TRBV4-3 to TRBJ1-2, with D tentatively TRBD1 (5 bases). The CDR3 covers 15 residues. Trimming stripped 0 bases from V and 4 bases from J, with 12 bases between. Per germline, CDR1 LGHNA and CDR2 YSLEER. CDR3 protein: CASSQDYATVYGYTF. The CDR3, as DNA: TGCGCCAGCAGCCAAGATTATGCGACAGTCTATGGCTACACCTTC.

This clonotype has more than one count but fewer than ten. The chain employs TRBV7-6 and TRBJ2-7; the match to TRBD2 covers 8 bases. J gave up 5 bases and V 6 bases, and 6 bases lay outside the gene matches. Germline V lookup: CDR1 SGHVS, CDR2 FNYEAQ. This CDR3 is built from 13 residues. CDR3 in DNA: TGTGCCAGCAGGGGACTAGGGATCAACGAGCAGTACTTC. Its protein product is CASRGLGINEQYF.

CDR3 region: CATSQRLAGLYNEQFF. The CDR3 DNA reads as TGTGCCACCAGCCAACGACTAGCGGGGTTGTACAATGAGCAGTTCTTC. The chain employs TRBV15 and TRBJ2-1, with 11 bases identical to TRBD2. The CDR3 has 16 amino acids. The ends lost 5 bases at V and 4 bases at J; junction bases unmatched: 7. Per the germline V gene, CDR1 is LNHNV and CDR2 is YYDKDF (reference sequence).

This clonotype has a handful of counts. The J gene is TRBJ2-1, the V gene TRBV4-3, with D possibly matching TRBD2 (5 bases). V lost 0 bases, J lost 5 bases, and 11 bases lay in between. The CDR3 covers 15 residues. Germline CDR1 and CDR2: LGHNA and YSLEER. The DNA for the CDR3 is TGCGCCAGCAGCCAAGATCACGACTATAACAATGAGCAGTTCTTC. Its translation: CASSQDHDYNNEQFF.

Only a few counts were recorded for this clonotype. The CDR3 loop reads CASTWTSWETQYF. CDR3 coding DNA: TGTGCCAGCACGTGGACTAGCTGGGAGACCCAGTACTTC. The chain couples TRBV6-2 or TRBV6-3 to TRBJ2-5; 8 nucleotides agree with TRBD2. The trim removed 7 bases at V and 5 bases at J, leaving 6 bases unmatched. CDR1 and CDR2 (germline): MNHEY, SVGEGT. This CDR3 spans 13 amino acids.

The chain recombines TRBV20-1 with TRBJ1-5; a possible D gene is TRBD1 (5 bases). The V and J ends lost 6 bases and 4 bases respectively, with 16 bases between them. Germline assignment: CDR1 DFQATT and CDR2 SNEGSKA (reference sequence). The CDR3 contains 14 residues. CDR3 in DNA: TGCAGTGCGGCCCATCTGGGGGTTAATCAGCCCCAGCATTTT. This translates into CSAAHLGVNQPQHF.

This clonotype was observed many times. The V call is TRBV10-3, the J call TRBJ1-2; D is uncertain. Germline V lookup: CDR1 ENHRY, CDR2 SYGVKD. With 0 bases removed from V and 5 bases from J, the gap between germline ends came to 13 bases. The CDR3 runs 15 residues. CDR3 in DNA: TGTGCCATCAGTGAGTCGAATCGAGGGTCGTATGGCTACACCTTC. Protein sequence: CAISESNRGSYGYTF.

This clonotype was seen a few times. The J gene is TRBJ2-1, the V gene TRBV7-2; maybe TRBD2 (6 bases). V was shortened by 4 bases and J by 9 bases, with 13 bases between the two germline ends. Germline CDR1 and CDR2: SGHTA and FQGNSA. This CDR3 contains 13 residues. CDR3 protein: CASSSQVGGEQFF. CDR3 in DNA: TGTGCCAGCAGCTCACAGGTGGGAGGTGAGCAGTTCTTC.

This chain connects TRBV20-1 to TRBJ2-7; D is possibly TRBD1 (6 bases). V dropped 4 bases and J dropped 3 bases, with 16 bases sitting between them. The V gene's germline CDR1 is DFQATT and CDR2 SNEGSKA (reference sequence). The CDR3 length is 14 residues. CDR3 sequence reads: CSANYRVGLYEQYF. The CDR3 nucleotides are TGCAGTGCTAATTACAGGGTGGGCCTCTACGAGCAGTACTTC.

There are a few counts of this clonotype. The chain has TRBV4-1 and TRBJ2-3; D perhaps matches TRBD1 (6 bases). The V end was cut by 0 bases, the J end by 1 base, with 17 bases between. Germline V gives CDR1 MGHRA, CDR2 YSYEKL. This CDR3 has 18 amino acids. CDR3 protein: CASSQERTGDTRTDTQYF. CDR3 in DNA: TGCGCCAGCAGCCAAGAGCGGACCGGGGACACGCGCACAGATACGCAGTATTTT.

V is TRBV2 and J is TRBJ2-4; D not resolved. CDR1 SNHLY and CDR2 FYNNEI come from the germline V gene. The CDR3 loop spans 14 amino acids. Deletions cut 1 base from V and 0 bases from J, with 4 bases between. The CDR3 sequence is CASSEDLAKNIQYF. CDR3 DNA sequence: TGTGCCAGCAGTGAAGATCTAGCCAAAAACATTCAGTACTTC.

This chain joins TRBV5-1 and TRBJ1-1, with D perhaps matching TRBD1 (5 bases). Deletions cut 3 bases from V and 3 bases from J, with 12 bases between. The CDR3 contains 14 residues. Germline values: CDR1 SGHRS, CDR2 YFSETQ. In DNA form, the CDR3 reads TGCGCCAGCAGCTCGGGCACAGGAGACACTGAAGCTTTCTTT. Its translation is CASSSGTGDTEAFF.

The chain recombines TRBV4-3 with TRBJ2-6, with D unclear. The CDR3 is 14 amino acids. The germline V gene encodes CDR1 LGHNA and CDR2 YSLEER. Trimming removed 3 bases from V and 4 bases from J, with 7 bases in between. The CDR3 reads CASSQYWGANVLTF. In DNA form, the CDR3 reads TGCGCCAGCAGCCAGTACTGGGGGGCCAACGTCCTGACTTTC.

This clonotype was seen repeatedly, ten times or more. V is TRBV28 and J is TRBJ2-7; 12 nucleotides line up with TRBD2. This CDR3 spans 16 amino acids. The trim removed 2 bases at V and 1 base at J, leaving 3 bases unmatched. Germline-derived CDR1 and CDR2 are MDHEN and SYDVKM. This chain's CDR3 is CASSLTSGRLSYEQYF. The CDR3 DNA reads TGTGCCAGCAGTTTAACTAGCGGGAGGTTGTCCTACGAGCAGTACTTC.

This clonotype was picked up a small number of times. V is TRBV15 and J is TRBJ2-7; 9 nucleotides match TRBD1. The CDR3 extends over 14 amino acids. Germline V gene data show CDR1 as LNHNV and CDR2 as YYDKDF (reference sequence). V trimming: 3 bases; J trimming: 4 bases; junction bases outside the gene matches: 4. The CDR3 nucleotides read TGTGCCACCAGCAGCCCGGGACAGGGATACGAGCAGTACTTC. Protein: CATSSPGQGYEQYF.

This clonotype showed up many times. The V and J genes are TRBV12-3 or TRBV12-4 and TRBJ2-3, with a tentative D call TRBD2 (6 bases). V lost 5 bases to trimming and J lost 8 bases, with 20 bases between them. This CDR3 region has 15 residues. CDR3 coding DNA: TGTGCCAGCAGTCTCCTTATGGGGGAGGCGTCTACGCAGTATTTT. It yields the protein CASSLLMGEASTQYF.

The CDR3, as DNA: TGTGCCAGCAGTTACTTATCGATCCGGGACAGAAGACCCTACAATGAGCAGTTCTTC. Translation: CASSYLSIRDRRPYNEQFF. The chain combines TRBV6-5 with TRBJ2-1, with TRBD1 identical over 7 bases. Germline V CDR1 and CDR2: MNHEY, SVGAGI. The CDR3 totals 19 residues. With V trimmed by 1 base and J by 2 bases, 14 bases remained unmatched.

V and J are TRBV20-1 and TRBJ1-5; D call uncertain. Germline assignment: CDR1 DFQATT and CDR2 SNEGSKA (reference sequence). The CDR3 length is 12 residues. V gave up 3 bases and J gave up 7 bases, with 10 bases separating them. Here the CDR3 reads CSASSGSQPQHF. The CDR3 coding sequence is TGCAGTGCTAGTTCCGGGTCGCAGCCCCAGCATTTT.

This clonotype has a handful of counts. The genes are TRBV15 and TRBJ1-5, with 7 bases identical to TRBD1. CDR3 length: 14 residues. Germline CDR1 and CDR2: LNHNV and YYDKDF (reference sequence). V lost 5 bases to trimming and J lost 3 bases; unmatched junction nucleotides: 4. CDR3 region: CATSLTGSNQPQHF. In nucleotides, the CDR3 is TGTGCCACCAGCCTGACAGGGTCCAATCAGCCCCAGCATTTT. Based on the CDR3 plus reference TRBV15 and TRBJ1-5, the full variable domain is DAMVIQNPRYQVTQFGKPVTLSCSQTLNHNVMYWYQQKSSQAPKLLFHYYDKDFNNEADTPDNFQSRRPNTSFCFLDIRSPGLGDTAMYLCATSLTGSNQPQHFGDGTRLSIL.

This clonotype was picked up many times. The genes are TRBV12-3 or TRBV12-4 and TRBJ2-5, with D unclear. Trimming removed 3 bases at V and 6 bases at J, with 8 bases between. CDR3 length: 12 residues. CDR3: CASSLGAQTQYF. The CDR3 nucleotides read TGTGCCAGCAGTTTGGGTGCACAGACCCAGTACTTC.

V is TRBV9 and J is TRBJ2-5; 9 bases fit TRBD1. The V gene end was trimmed by 0 bases and the J gene end by 5 bases; junction bases not matched to a gene: 5. This CDR3 comprises 15 residues. Germline CDR1 SGDLS, CDR2 YYNGEE. CDR3 protein: CASSVDRGPWETQYF. DNA of the CDR3: TGTGCCAGCAGCGTAGACAGGGGGCCTTGGGAGACCCAGTACTTC.

This clonotype was seen a handful of times. V usage is TRBV5-1 and J usage is TRBJ2-6; D may be TRBD2 (5 bases). V was cut by 4 bases and J by 1 base, with 12 bases left in between. This CDR3 has 16 amino acids. Per germline, CDR1 SGHRS and CDR2 YFSETQ. CDR3 protein: CASSPDGISGANVLTF. CDR3 nucleotides: TGCGCCAGCAGCCCTGACGGGATATCTGGGGCCAACGTCCTGACTTTC.

This chain links TRBV7-2 with TRBJ2-7; 9 bases align to TRBD2. With V trimmed by 6 bases and J by 3 bases, 3 bases remained unmatched. The CDR3 is 13 residues long. The germline V gene has CDR1 SGHTA and CDR2 FQGNSA. Here the CDR3 DNA reads TGTGCCAGCAGAGCGGGAGGCCGCTACGAGCAGTACTTC. This codes for CASRAGGRYEQYF. Supplemented by reference TRBV7-2 and TRBJ2-7, the full variable domain reads GAGVSQSPSNKVTEKGKDVELRCDPISGHTALYWYRQSLGQGLEFLIYFQGNSAPDKSGLPSDRFSAERTGGSVSTLTIQRTQQEDSAVYLCASRAGGRYEQYFGPGTRLTVT.

The genes are TRBV20-1 and TRBJ1-5, with 8 bases aligning to TRBD1. The CDR3 consists of 14 residues. The germline V gene has CDR1 DFQATT and CDR2 SNEGSKA (reference sequence). Losses at the gene ends were 5 bases for V and 11 bases for J; bases not matched to a gene: 14. The CDR3 sequence: CSAGGDRLFSAQHF. The CDR3 region has the DNA TGCAGTGCTGGGGGGGACAGGCTCTTCTCAGCCCAGCATTTT.

The rearrangement joins TRBV20-1 to TRBJ2-5; 8 bases agree with TRBD2. This CDR3 has 15 amino acids. J was trimmed by 2 bases and V by 4 bases; bases with no gene match: 9. Germline V gene data show CDR1 as DFQATT and CDR2 as SNEGSKA (reference sequence). CDR3 in DNA: TGCAGTGCTATTACCCTCGGGGGGGCACAAGAGACCCAGTACTTC. It translates to CSAITLGGAQETQYF.

This clonotype has a handful of counts. This rearrangement joins TRBV12-3 or TRBV12-4 to TRBJ1-5, with 9 bases that match TRBD1. The CDR3 runs to 16 residues. With V trimmed by 1 base and J by 4 bases, 5 bases remained unmatched. This chain's CDR3 is CASSLGTGALNQPQHF. CDR3 nucleotide sequence: TGTGCCAGCAGTTTAGGGACAGGGGCTTTAAATCAGCCCCAGCATTTT.

This clonotype was counted a few times. The V call is TRBV20-1, the J call TRBJ2-7; 8 bases fit TRBD1. Trimming removed 5 bases from V and 2 bases from J; junction bases left unmatched: 14. The germline gives CDR1 DFQATT, CDR2 SNEGSKA (reference sequence). The CDR3 is made up of 16 amino acids. The CDR3 protein is CSAPRATGGKPYEQYF. Written as DNA, the CDR3 is TGCAGTGCTCCCCGGGCCACAGGGGGAAAACCCTACGAGCAGTACTTC.

This clonotype was seen only a few times. The genes are TRBV20-1 and TRBJ1-1; D gene uncertain. V shed 2 bases and J shed 9 bases, with 13 bases lying between them. CDR1 DFQATT and CDR2 SNEGSKA come from the germline V gene (reference sequence). CDR3 length: 12 residues. DNA for the CDR3: TGCAGTGCTAGACTATTCGAAGGGAAAGCTTTCTTT. It encodes CSARLFEGKAFF.

This clonotype has a handful of counts. The rearrangement links TRBV5-1 to TRBJ1-1, with a tentative D call TRBD1 (5 bases). The V end was cut by 4 bases, the J end by 0 bases, with 16 bases between. Germline V CDR1 and CDR2: SGHRS, YFSETQ. CDR3 size: 16 residues. The CDR3 DNA sequence: TGCGCCAGCAGCCAAACCGGGACCGCTATGAACACTGAAGCTTTCTTT. Amino acids: CASSQTGTAMNTEAFF.

V is TRBV6-2 or TRBV6-3 and J is TRBJ2-4; 14 bases map to TRBD2. CDR1 is MNHEY, CDR2 SVGEGT, per germline. V gave up 3 bases and J gave up 3 bases; unmatched junction bases: 13. The CDR3 runs to 20 residues. The CDR3 sequence is CASSYSSGTSGSKGKNIQYF. CDR3 DNA: TGTGCCAGCAGTTATTCGTCCGGGACTAGCGGGAGTAAGGGCAAAAACATTCAGTACTTC.

A few counts support this clonotype. The CDR3 sequence: CASSRDRSFEGYTF. CDR3 sequence (DNA): TGTGCCAGCAGTAGGGACCGCTCCTTCGAGGGCTACACCTTC. The chain carries TRBV12-3 or TRBV12-4 and TRBJ1-2; D is possibly TRBD1 (5 bases). The ends were cut back, 5 bases at V and 8 bases at J, with 18 bases in the middle. There are 14 residues in the CDR3.